This T cell receptor (beta chain) derives from a study of response to subunit inactivated influenza vaccine. Whole-study findings and limits: With each seasonal influenza vaccination, the authors suggested, few new T cells are recruited.

MiXCR, run by TCRdb on the RT-PCR reads, gives a single entry per CDR3 protein. The table shows 600,000 to 850,000 distinct CDR3 sequences, with about 14% occurring only once. Germline V gene data show CDR1 as MGHRA and CDR2 as YSYEKL. Trimming left V 1 base short and J 4 bases short, with 14 bases between. This CDR3 is 15 amino acids long. The sample holds a few counts of this clonotype. Its antigen remains unidentified. The clonotype originates from a man aged 50 to 59 who received an inactivated influenza vaccine. This chain joins TRBV4-1 and TRBJ2-7; D possibly matches TRBD1 or TRBD2 (5 bases each). The source was PBMCs from blood, collected 14 days before vaccination. The CDR3 is CASSQGTQGRYEQYF. The DNA of the CDR3 is TGCGCCAGCAGCCAAGGGACTCAGGGCAGGTACGAGCAGTACTTC.